This T cell receptor beta chain was recorded in a study of blood T cell repertoires in COVID-19. Study-wide context: T cells, B-cell-depleted T cells, or PBMCs provided the cDNA or gDNA that served as material.

In the source study's methods: Reference gene primers were amplified, and this amplification served to estimate nucleated cell counts. Sequenced by immunoSEQ multiplex PCR; TCRdb stores in-frame clones only, minus some. D and trimming were read from the DNA, whereas the V and J calls and clone size are those reported in that table. The repertoire holds nearly 350,000 clones, about 86% seen once, with approximately 3% in the top ten. The V gene end was trimmed by 7 bases and the J gene end by 0 bases; junction bases not matched to a gene: 3. The CDR3 is 14 amino acids. Germline-derived CDR1 and CDR2 are MNHEY and SVGAGI.

This clonotype was obtained from a man younger than 40 with active or convalescent COVID-19. The chain carries TRBV6-5 and TRBJ1-5, with 7 bases aligning to TRBD1. Sequenced material: peripheral blood. The CDR3 loop reads CASKQGHSNQPQHF. CDR3 nucleotide sequence: TGTGCCAGCAAACAGGGGCATAGCAATCAGCCCCAGCATTTT.